This passage covers 18 T cell receptor beta chains from one sample sequenced in a study of shared clonotypes between healthy human individuals. Method: immunoSEQ multiplex PCR; TCRdb's copy keeps in-frame clones and lacks some. The sample has about 2.4 million clones; around nine tenths are singletons. Sequencing was performed on naive CD4+ T cells sorted from blood. The subset was: CD45RA+ positively selected. The source is a man between 18 and 35 years old in good health.

In this sample, this clone turned up once. Other DNA sequences from this sample encode an identical CDR3 as well. The chain is built from TRBV21-1 and TRBJ2-7; the D segment call TRBD2 is taken from the table without a DNA check. TRBV21-1 is a pseudogene. This CDR3 has 10 amino acids. CDR3 protein: CASSPYEQYF. The DNA of the CDR3 is TGTGCCAGCAGCCCTTACGAGCAGTACTTC.

This chain joins TRBV6-5 and TRBJ1-4, with D unresolved. CDR3 length equals 15 residues. The germline gives CDR1 MNHEY, CDR2 SVGAGI. V was clipped by 6 bases and J by 0 bases, with 11 bases between them. The CDR3 DNA is TGTGCCAGCAGCGGCGTGGGGACAACTAATGAAAAACTGTTTTTT. This gives the protein CASSGVGTTNEKLFF.

On this clone itself: The sample carries other DNA sequences with the same CDR3. The chain combines TRBV6-1 with TRBJ1-1, with D possibly TRBD1 on 6 matching bases. V was trimmed by 0 bases and J by 2 bases, leaving 10 bases between them. Germline CDR1 and CDR2: MNHNS and SASEGT. This CDR3 spans 15 amino acids. This CDR3 is CASSEAGGLNTEAFF. Written as DNA, the CDR3 is TGTGCCAGCAGTGAAGCGGGGGGCTTAAACACTGAAGCTTTCTTT.

V gene TRBV6-4 combines with J gene TRBJ2-2; D is undetermined. Trimming pared 5 bases from V and 0 bases from J, leaving 7 bases between. Germline lookup yields CDR1 MRHNA and CDR2 SNTAGT. The CDR3 is 14 amino acids. The CDR3 DNA reads as TGTGCCAGCAGTCTAGGGTCGAACACCGGGGAGCTGTTTTTT. Translated: CASSLGSNTGELFF.

V and J are TRBV6-5 and TRBJ1-2; 7 positions agree with TRBD1. Trimming took 6 bases from V and 8 from J; bases not matched to a gene: 12. This CDR3 is 14 amino acids long. From germline, CDR1 is MNHEY and CDR2 SVGAGI. This CDR3 is CASRAGQIMYGYTF. Here the CDR3 DNA reads TGTGCCAGCAGGGCGGGACAGATTATGTACGGCTACACCTTC.

The J gene is TRBJ2-5, the V gene TRBV6-1, with D tentatively TRBD1 (6 bases). This CDR3 spans 13 amino acids. V was cut by 3 bases and J by 6 bases, with 11 bases left in between. Germline CDR1 reads MNHNS; CDR2 reads SASEGT. The CDR3 nucleotides are TGTGCCAGCAGTGATGGACAGTGGAAGACCCAGTACTTC. Its translation is CASSDGQWKTQYF.

The chain uses TRBV28 and TRBJ2-7, with 10 positions matching TRBD1. Losses at the gene ends were 4 bases for V and 4 bases for J; bases not matched to a gene: 7. This CDR3 region has 15 residues. CDR1 MDHEN and CDR2 SYDVKM come from the germline V gene. CDR3: CASSSSGTGVYEQYF. In DNA, the CDR3 is TGTGCCAGCAGTTCTTCCGGGACAGGGGTTTACGAGCAGTACTTC.

In this sample, this clone turned up once. J is TRBJ2-7 and V is TRBV7-9, with a tentative D call TRBD1 (5 bases). V was shortened by 0 bases and J by 3 bases, with 12 bases between the two germline ends. This CDR3 is built from 15 residues. In germline, CDR1 is SEHNR, CDR2 FQNEAQ (reference sequence). This CDR3 is CASSLAATASYEQYF. DNA of the CDR3: TGTGCCAGCAGCTTAGCTGCGACAGCTAGCTACGAGCAGTACTTC.

DNA for the CDR3: TGTGCCAGCAGCTCGCAACAGGGGCGCACTGAAGCTTTCTTT. This gives the protein CASSSQQGRTEAFF. This rearrangement joins TRBV11-2 to TRBJ1-1, with 7 nucleotides matching TRBD1. The CDR3 is 14 amino acids. V was pared by 4 bases and J by 4 bases, with 6 bases of the junction left unmatched. Per the germline V gene, CDR1 is SGHAT and CDR2 is FQNNGV.

Comments on this clone: Other DNA sequences in this specimen translate into the identical CDR3. The chain is built from TRBV11-2 and TRBJ2-2; a possible D gene is TRBD1 (6 bases). The germline V gene has CDR1 SGHAT and CDR2 FQNNGV. The ends were cut back, 1 base at V and 6 bases at J, with 6 bases in the middle. This CDR3 is built from 13 residues. CDR3 DNA: TGTGCCAGCAGCTTAGCAGGGGCCGGGGAGCTGTTTTTT. It yields the protein CASSLAGAGELFF. The whole variable domain, remainder taken from reference TRBV11-2 and TRBJ2-2, is EAGVAQSPRYKIIEKRQSVAFWCNPISGHATLYWYQQILGQGPKLLIQFQNNGVVDDSQLPKDRFSAERLKGVDSTLKIQPAKLEDSAVYLCASSLAGAGELFFGEGSRLTVL.

The V gene is TRBV4-3, the J gene TRBJ2-7, with D perhaps TRBD1 (6 bases). The CDR3 loop spans 15 amino acids. V gave up 3 bases and J gave up 4 bases, with 16 bases separating them. Germline V gene sequence: CDR1 LGHNA, CDR2 YSLEER. DNA for the CDR3: TGCGCCAGCAGCCAGTTAACAGGGTCGATTTACGAGCAGTACTTC. Its translation is CASSQLTGSIYEQYF.

The chain couples TRBV2 to TRBJ2-5; D is unresolved. The V end lost 6 bases, the J end lost 2 bases, and 13 bases lay between the germline ends. From germline, CDR1 is SNHLY and CDR2 FYNNEI. There are 14 residues in the CDR3. In nucleotides, the CDR3 is TGTGCCAGCAGCGTGGACGTGGGGCAAGAGACCCAGTACTTC. Its translation: CASSVDVGQETQYF. Full variable domain (missing parts from reference TRBV2 and TRBJ2-5): EPEVTQTPSHQVTQMGQEVILRCVPISNHLYFYWYRQILGQKVEFLVSFYNNEISEKSEIFDDQFSVERPDGSNFTLKIRSTKLEDSAMYFCASSVDVGQETQYFGPGTRLLVL.

V is TRBV11-3 and J is TRBJ1-1; D may be TRBD1 (5 bases). The CDR3 sequence is 13 residues long. V was trimmed by 3 bases and J by 4 bases, leaving 9 bases between them. CDR1 is SGHNT, CDR2 YENEEA, per germline. As DNA, the CDR3 is TGTGCCAGCAGCTTCTCGGGGCTCACTGAAGCTTTCTTT. It encodes CASSFSGLTEAFF.

The CDR3 loop is CASSLDRNTQYF. The CDR3 region has the DNA TGTGCCAGCAGCTTAGATCGGAATACGCAGTATTTT. The chain joins TRBV7-9 to TRBJ2-3; D call uncertain. V was trimmed by 1 base and J by 7 bases, leaving 6 bases between them. The CDR3 loop spans 12 amino acids. The germline V gene has CDR1 SEHNR and CDR2 FQNEAQ (reference sequence).

This chain joins TRBV5-6 and TRBJ2-1; either TRBD1 or TRBD2 may supply D (5 bases each). V lost 3 bases and J 4 bases, leaving 11 bases between the germline ends. The CDR3 sequence is 14 residues long. Germline V gene data show CDR1 as SGHDT and CDR2 as YYEEEE. CDR3 DNA sequence: TGTGCCAGCAGCTACCGAGGGGTTTACAATGAGCAGTTCTTC. Translated: CASSYRGVYNEQFF.

The table lists this clone with a count of one. The V call is TRBV7-9, the J call TRBJ2-1; D is ambiguous. The germline CDR1 and CDR2 sequences are SEHNR and FQNEAQ (reference sequence). V lost 1 base and J 9 bases, leaving 7 bases between the germline ends. CDR3 length equals 12 residues. The CDR3 DNA reads as TGTGCCAGCAGCTTAGAGTCTAGTGAGCAGTTCTTC. This encodes CASSLESSEQFF.

This clone was found once. The chain employs TRBV18 and TRBJ2-3, with a tentative D call TRBD1 (5 bases). CDR3 length: 14 amino acids. Trimming left V 3 bases short and J 6 bases short, with 13 bases between. CDR1 is KGHSH, CDR2 LQKENI, per germline. In DNA form, the CDR3 reads TGTGCCAGCTCACCGACAGCCACCGGGGATACGCAGTATTTT. This gives the protein CASSPTATGDTQYF.

The chain employs TRBV4-3 and TRBJ2-7; D is possibly TRBD1 or TRBD2 (6 bases each). The CDR3 runs 15 residues. CDR1 is LGHNA and CDR2 is YSLEER in the germline V gene. V was pared by 0 bases and J by 6 bases, with 15 bases between. Here the CDR3 reads CASSQDRGVGAEQYF. The CDR3 DNA follows: TGCGCCAGCAGCCAAGATAGGGGGGTAGGCGCCGAGCAGTACTTC.